This paragraph covers one T cell receptor beta chain sequence. This sample is drawn from a study of spatial heterogeneity in lung cancer. TCRdb called the 5' RACE reads again in MiXCR, with one record for every CDR3 protein. The sample lists under 15,000 distinct CDR3 sequences, 12% to 15% occurring once. Documented time point: sample taken at primary tumor resection. Whole RNA, isolated from tumor, nontumor lung or frozen PBMC, was sequenced without prior sorting. Trimming took 5 bases from V and 0 from J, leaving 14 bases between them. The germline gives CDR1 DFQATT, CDR2 SNEGSKA (reference sequence). The CDR3 is 15 residues long.

Sequenced material: PBMCs, taken at surgery. The J gene is TRBJ2-1, the V gene TRBV20-1; D ambiguous. This clonotype was obtained from a male donor with early-stage non-small cell lung cancer. The DNA of the CDR3 is TGCAGTGCTCCTGATCCCCAGAGCTCCTACAATGAGCAGTTCTTC. This sequence encodes CSAPDPQSSYNEQFF.